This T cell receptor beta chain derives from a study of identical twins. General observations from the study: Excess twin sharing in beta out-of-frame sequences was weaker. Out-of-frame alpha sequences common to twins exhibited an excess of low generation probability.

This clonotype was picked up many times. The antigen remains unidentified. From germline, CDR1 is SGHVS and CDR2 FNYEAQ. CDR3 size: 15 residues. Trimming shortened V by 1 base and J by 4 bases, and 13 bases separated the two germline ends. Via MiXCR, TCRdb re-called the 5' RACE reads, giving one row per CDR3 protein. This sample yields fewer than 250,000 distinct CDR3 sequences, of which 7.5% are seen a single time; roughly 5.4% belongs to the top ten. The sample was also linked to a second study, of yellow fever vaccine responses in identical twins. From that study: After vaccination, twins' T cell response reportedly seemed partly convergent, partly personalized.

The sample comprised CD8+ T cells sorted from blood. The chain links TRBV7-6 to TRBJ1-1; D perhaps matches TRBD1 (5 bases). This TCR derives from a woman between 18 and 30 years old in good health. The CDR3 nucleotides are TGTGCCAGCAGCTTAGGGGGGGGAGGGGCCACTGAAGCTTTCTTT. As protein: CASSLGGGGATEAFF.